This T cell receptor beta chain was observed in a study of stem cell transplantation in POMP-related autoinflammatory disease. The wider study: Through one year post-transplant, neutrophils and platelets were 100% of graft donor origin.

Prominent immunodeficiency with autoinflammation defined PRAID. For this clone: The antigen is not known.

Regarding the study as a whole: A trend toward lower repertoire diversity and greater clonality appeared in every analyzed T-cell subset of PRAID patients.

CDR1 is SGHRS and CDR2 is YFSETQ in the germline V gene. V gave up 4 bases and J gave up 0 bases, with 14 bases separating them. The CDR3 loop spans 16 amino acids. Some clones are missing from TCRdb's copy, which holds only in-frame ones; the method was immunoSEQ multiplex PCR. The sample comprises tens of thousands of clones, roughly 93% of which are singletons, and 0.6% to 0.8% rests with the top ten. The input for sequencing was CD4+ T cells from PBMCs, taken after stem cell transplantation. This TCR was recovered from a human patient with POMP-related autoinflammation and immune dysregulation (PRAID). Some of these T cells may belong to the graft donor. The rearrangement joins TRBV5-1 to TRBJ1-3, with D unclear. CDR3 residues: CASSATTAYSGNTIYF. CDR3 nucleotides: TGCGCCAGCAGCGCGACAACAGCCTACTCTGGAAACACCATATATTTT.